This TCR beta chain was captured in a study of patients and donors after allogeneic stem cell transplantation (dated by TCRdb to about 2020). This clonotype showed up just a few times. Its antigen remains undetermined. No much larger clone is present one base from it, and per-base qualities are unavailable. Taken from the germline V gene, the CDR1 and CDR2 loops are SQVTM and ANQGSEA. The CDR3 holds 11 amino acids from the cysteine to the phenylalanine. Of all the DNA, just the CDR3 is kept, 33 bases in frame from base 1. V loses 6 bases, J loses 6 bases, and the germline ends lie 11 bases apart. The library was obtained by RT-PCR. Reads for this sample came from a NextSeq 550. Clones were called with MiXCR by TCRdb after fastp trimmed the public reads at Q25, and only in-frame beta chains were retained. Rows with a matching CDR3 protein are joined into one entry that keeps the most common DNA and genes. The sample yields about 960,000 distinct CDR3 sequences; under 20% were counted once. Together, the top ten hold 5% to 6.5% of the sample.

The receptor was isolated from a human donor who was either an allogeneic HSCT recipient or a stem cell or donor lymphocyte infusion donor (not recorded which). It is not recorded whose cells these are; they may come from a transplant donor. Sequencing was done on a sample of blood, either unsorted or a sorted T cell fraction (not recorded which). The sequence joins TRBV29-1 to TRBJ1-1; no D segment can be confidently identified. This receptor carries the CDR3 CSVAEGAEAFF. The sequenced DNA is TGCAGCGTAGCGGAGGGCGCTGAAGCTTTCTTT.